This T cell receptor (beta chain) derives from a study of human T cells and chemical hapten exposure. Looking at the study overall: Once 0.01% DPC had been applied to the upper back by patch test, readings were taken at 6 days. Small differences in pooled library volume mainly drove the variation in TCR yields per sample.

Separate cDNA molecules received unique molecular identifiers, which the library attached to them. One entry per CDR3 protein results from TCRdb running MiXCR on the RACE reads. The profile covers 180,000 or so distinct CDR3 sequences, with roughly 30% appearing a single time and 2.5% to 3.5% taken by the ten largest. The sample's time point: pre-sensitization, week 0. Described treatment: therapeutic diphenylcyclopropenone sensitization with weekly scalp DPC. The CDR3 extends over 17 amino acids. The sample here was whole blood, taken in connection with sensitization to the hapten diphenylcyclopropenone (DPC). V is TRBV21-1 and J is TRBJ1-4; the table's D gene call, TRBD1, was not cross checked with the DNA. TRBV21-1 is shown as a pseudogene. The clonotype originates from a woman aged 30 to 39 with alopecia areata. Some clones in this sample may be carry-over from other donors' samples. This CDR3 reads CASSNYETGGRGEKLFF. The CDR3 nucleotides read TGTGCCAGCAGCAACTATGAGACAGGGGGCAGGGGCGAAAAACTGTTTTTT.